This T cell receptor beta chain was recovered during a study of T-cell memory formation after mild COVID-19. For the study at large: The two donors had largely donor-specific TCR clusters.

The study's findings and limits: That cross-reactive memory joined was suggested by some responding clones appearing in pre-infection memory. Second-wave clones peaking on day 37 lacked confirmed SARS-CoV-2 specificity.

This clonotype was seen once. Its specificity is unknown. V lost 4 bases to trimming and J lost 12 bases; unmatched junction nucleotides: 7. This CDR3 contains 12 residues. Germline loops: CDR1 LNHDA, CDR2 SQIVND (reference sequence). TCR alpha and TCR beta cDNA libraries with sample barcodes and UMIs came from 5'RACE using constant-segment primers. TCRdb recomputed calls from the 5' RACE reads with MiXCR, one row per CDR3 protein. The data hold around 200,000 distinct CDR3 sequences, with around 25% observed a single time. The receptor was derived from an adult woman who had mild COVID-19 (a few samples of this study predate the infection). Cell type and time point are not known. This chain connects TRBV19 to TRBJ1-1, with 8 bases identical to TRBD1. The sequenced material came from PBMCs or a T cell subset sorted from them (not recorded which). This chain's CDR3 is CASSTQDRGPFF. CDR3 sequence (DNA): TGTGCCAGTAGTACCCAAGACAGGGGTCCTTTCTTT.